The clone carrying this T cell receptor beta chain showed up just once. Its matching antigen is unknown. This record belongs to a study of cytomegalovirus exposure and HLA in healthy donors. The CDR3 contains 14 residues. V gave up 6 bases and J gave up 0 bases, with 11 bases separating them. The germline CDR1 and CDR2 sequences are SEHNR and FQNEAQ (reference sequence). Overall study findings and caveats: HLA alleles showed associations with 15,000 to 20,000 TCR beta sequences in a later analysis, at a 0.05 false discovery rate.

This PCR relied on a set of 60 Vbeta primers and 13 Jbeta primers. Assay used: immunoSEQ multiplex PCR; TCRdb lists only in-frame clones, some missing. This table has about 170,000 clones, roughly 78% appearing once. This clonotype originated in a man in his forties or fifties in good health and CMV-seropositive. Sequencing was carried out using PBMCs. The chain joins TRBV7-9 to TRBJ2-5; D is perhaps TRBD1 (7 bases). CDR3 DNA: TGTGCCAGCAGGGCGGGACAGTACCAAGAGACCCAGTACTTC. This encodes CASRAGQYQETQYF.